This T cell receptor (beta chain) was sequenced during a study of blood T cells in healthy people across ages. Whole-study results and caveats: A roughly linear age-dependent decrease characterized TCR beta diversity per million T cells. PBMCs left unsorted prevented a conclusive naive versus antigen-experienced comparison.

A second PCR of about 7 to 12 cycles used a sample-barcoded 5' primer and a J-beta primer mix. TCRdb fed the 5' RACE reads into MiXCR, producing one record per CDR3 protein. The sample has approximately 1,700,000 distinct CDR3 sequences, approximately 39% seen once. Each donor supplied roughly 10 milliliters of peripheral blood. This clonotype showed up just a few times. Its specificity is unknown. The V end lost 3 bases, the J end lost 2 bases, and 12 bases lay between the germline ends. The CDR3 runs to 15 residues. CDR1 and CDR2 (germline): SGDLS, YYNGEE. The source is a human donor in good health. This sequence joins TRBV9 and TRBJ2-1; tentatively, D is TRBD1 (6 bases). Sequences were obtained from blood. This CDR3 reads CASSDPGGTYNEQFF. The CDR3 nucleotides read TGTGCCAGCAGCGATCCTGGGGGCACCTACAATGAGCAGTTCTTC.